A selection of T cell receptor beta chains follows, all from one sample in a study of early T cells in non-severe SARS-CoV-2 infection. MiXCR was run by TCRdb on the 5' RACE reads, yielding one entry per CDR3 protein. Among about 22,000 distinct CDR3 sequences, around 4.8% were seen once, and the ten largest hold more than 7%. Material for sequencing was whole blood. These receptors originate from an adult who was a healthcare worker with PCR-confirmed SARS-CoV-2 infection or an uninfected control (not recorded which). CDR3s include the opening cysteine and the closing phenylalanine or tryptophan. A D gene is named only where the DNA matches it firmly. The size field is filled for only some rows; it gives once, few, many or a size class.

d_gene: NA
v_gene: TRBV12-3/TRBV12-4
abundance: many
j_gene: TRBJ2-1
CDR3aa: CASSFHREQFF
CDR3nt: TGTGCCAGCAGTTTTCACCGTGAGCAGTTCTTC

d_gene: TRBD1
v_gene: TRBV19
abundance: NA
j_gene: TRBJ2-7
CDR3aa: CASSRTDAGQGDEQYF
CDR3nt: TGTGCCAGTAGTCGAACTGATGCGGGACAGGGTGACGAGCAGTACTTC

d_gene: TRBD2
v_gene: TRBV19
abundance: many
j_gene: TRBJ2-2
CDR3aa: CASSIDTSGGAFVAGELFF
CDR3nt: TGTGCCAGTAGTATAGATACCAGCGGGGGGGCCTTTGTAGCCGGGGAGCTGTTTTTT

d_gene: NA
v_gene: TRBV7-9
abundance: few
j_gene: TRBJ2-5
CDR3aa: CASSWWRETQYF
CDR3nt: TGTGCCAGCAGCTGGTGGAGAGAGACCCAGTACTTC

d_gene: NA
v_gene: TRBV12-3/TRBV12-4
abundance: many
j_gene: TRBJ1-6
CDR3aa: CASSASTEKSPLHF
CDR3nt: TGTGCCAGCAGTGCCTCGACGGAGAAATCACCCCTCCACTTT

d_gene: NA
v_gene: TRBV29-1
abundance: medium-sized
j_gene: TRBJ2-2
CDR3aa: CSATTGELFF
CDR3nt: TGCAGCGCCACGACCGGGGAGCTGTTTTTT

d_gene: TRBD2
v_gene: TRBV19
abundance: many
j_gene: TRBJ2-5
CDR3aa: CASSGGGWTQYF
CDR3nt: TGTGCCAGTAGTGGGGGGGGTTGGACCCAGTACTTC

d_gene: NA
v_gene: TRBV20-1
abundance: many
j_gene: TRBJ1-3
CDR3aa: CSARTAYSGNTIYF
CDR3nt: TGCAGTGCTCGGACAGCCTACTCTGGAAACACCATATATTTT

d_gene: TRBD1
v_gene: TRBV30
abundance: NA
j_gene: TRBJ1-5
CDR3aa: CAWGHNRRRTGRTQPQHF
CDR3nt: TGTGCCTGGGGTCATAATCGTCGTAGGACAGGGCGGACCCAGCCCCAGCATTTT

d_gene: TRBD1
v_gene: TRBV6-4
abundance: many
j_gene: TRBJ2-3
CDR3aa: CASSVRTGGTDTQYF
CDR3nt: TGTGCCAGCAGTGTACGGACAGGGGGCACAGATACGCAGTATTTT

d_gene: NA
v_gene: TRBV5-4
abundance: many
j_gene: TRBJ2-1
CDR3aa: CASSSGNRRTYNEQFF
CDR3nt: TGTGCCAGCAGTTCAGGGAACAGGAGGACCTACAATGAGCAGTTCTTC

d_gene: NA
v_gene: TRBV7-6
abundance: many
j_gene: TRBJ2-5
CDR3aa: CASSFRTIFSSETQYF
CDR3nt: TGTGCCAGCAGCTTCCGCACGATATTTTCCTCGGAGACCCAGTACTTC

d_gene: TRBD1
v_gene: TRBV10-3
abundance: few
j_gene: TRBJ2-2
CDR3aa: CATVRDSNTGELFF
CDR3nt: TGTGCCACAGTGAGGGACAGCAACACCGGGGAGCTGTTTTTT

d_gene: NA
v_gene: TRBV7-9
abundance: many
j_gene: TRBJ2-7
CDR3aa: CASSSLTYEQYF
CDR3nt: TGTGCCAGCAGCTCCCTAACGTACGAGCAGTACTTC

d_gene: NA
v_gene: TRBV2
abundance: many
j_gene: TRBJ2-7
CDR3aa: CASSEAAGAYEQYF
CDR3nt: TGTGCCAGCAGTGAAGCGGCAGGGGCTTACGAGCAGTACTTC

d_gene: TRBD1
v_gene: TRBV7-9
abundance: few
j_gene: TRBJ2-1
CDR3aa: CASSLYLTGGVEQFF
CDR3nt: TGTGCCAGCAGTCTCTACCTCACAGGGGGCGTTGAGCAGTTCTTC

d_gene: NA
v_gene: TRBV12-3/TRBV12-4
abundance: many
j_gene: TRBJ1-1
CDR3aa: CASRRGVRAEAFF
CDR3nt: TGTGCCAGCAGGCGGGGGGTGAGGGCTGAAGCTTTCTTT

d_gene: NA
v_gene: TRBV12-3/TRBV12-4
abundance: many
j_gene: TRBJ1-1
CDR3aa: CASNAGGPRAFF
CDR3nt: TGTGCCAGCAACGCGGGAGGGCCAAGAGCTTTCTTT

d_gene: TRBD1
v_gene: TRBV9
abundance: many
j_gene: TRBJ1-2
CDR3aa: CASSVTGGEANYGYTF
CDR3nt: TGTGCCAGCAGCGTAACAGGGGGAGAAGCTAACTATGGCTACACCTTC

d_gene: NA
v_gene: TRBV29-1
abundance: medium-sized
j_gene: TRBJ2-5
CDR3aa: CSGAIMETQYF
CDR3nt: TGCAGCGGGGCCATCATGGAGACCCAGTACTTC

d_gene: NA
v_gene: TRBV7-2
abundance: NA
j_gene: TRBJ2-1
CDR3aa: CASSLAPRLNEQFF
CDR3nt: TGTGCCAGCAGCTTAGCCCCCCGCCTCAATGAGCAGTTCTTC

d_gene: NA
v_gene: TRBV7-2
abundance: many
j_gene: TRBJ2-7
CDR3aa: CASIRTGQGLAYEQYF
CDR3nt: TGTGCCAGCATCCGAACGGGGCAGGGCCTCGCCTACGAGCAGTACTTC

d_gene: NA
v_gene: TRBV18
abundance: NA
j_gene: TRBJ2-5
CDR3aa: CASSPLRDIRAQYF
CDR3nt: TGTGCCAGCTCACCTCTCCGGGACATTCGGGCCCAGTACTTC

d_gene: TRBD2
v_gene: TRBV30
abundance: medium-sized
j_gene: TRBJ2-7
CDR3aa: CAWSGLAGGSWSYEQYF
CDR3nt: TGTGCCTGGAGTGGCCTAGCGGGGGGGTCGTGGTCCTACGAGCAGTACTTC

d_gene: TRBD1
v_gene: TRBV29-1
abundance: many
j_gene: TRBJ1-2
CDR3aa: CSVSPGQGSWNYGYTF
CDR3nt: TGCAGCGTTTCTCCCGGACAGGGGTCATGGAACTATGGCTACACCTTC

d_gene: TRBD1
v_gene: TRBV25-1
abundance: many
j_gene: TRBJ2-7
CDR3aa: CASFGTGLSYEQYF
CDR3nt: TGTGCCAGCTTCGGGACAGGCCTCTCCTACGAGCAGTACTTC

d_gene: NA
v_gene: TRBV5-1
abundance: many
j_gene: TRBJ2-3
CDR3aa: CASSQGLSPDTQYF
CDR3nt: TGCGCCAGCAGCCAGGGACTGTCCCCAGATACGCAGTATTTT

d_gene: NA
v_gene: TRBV6-6
abundance: many
j_gene: TRBJ2-3
CDR3aa: CASSYSGGGAGTDTQYF
CDR3nt: TGTGCCAGCAGTTACTCTGGAGGGGGGGCCGGCACAGATACGCAGTATTTT

d_gene: NA
v_gene: TRBV28
abundance: many
j_gene: TRBJ1-5
CDR3aa: CASSHPLARTYSNQPQHF
CDR3nt: TGTGCCAGCAGTCACCCGCTGGCGAGAACTTATAGCAATCAGCCCCAGCATTTT

d_gene: NA
v_gene: TRBV28
abundance: many
j_gene: TRBJ2-7
CDR3aa: CAGMHSQDIYEQYF
CDR3nt: TGTGCCGGAATGCATAGTCAGGACATCTACGAGCAGTACTTC

d_gene: TRBD2
v_gene: TRBV4-3
abundance: few
j_gene: TRBJ2-7
CDR3aa: CASSQLAGGTIPYEQYF
CDR3nt: TGCGCCAGCAGCCAACTAGCGGGGGGCACAATTCCTTACGAGCAGTACTTC

d_gene: NA
v_gene: TRBV29-1
abundance: few
j_gene: TRBJ1-1
CDR3aa: CSVVKRYTEAFF
CDR3nt: TGCAGCGTTGTGAAGCGGTACACTGAAGCTTTCTTT

d_gene: NA
v_gene: TRBV20-1
abundance: many
j_gene: TRBJ1-3
CDR3aa: CSASSAGNTIYF
CDR3nt: TGCAGTGCTAGTTCTGCTGGAAACACCATATATTTT

d_gene: NA
v_gene: TRBV9
abundance: many
j_gene: TRBJ2-1
CDR3aa: CASSPPSPRVNEQFF
CDR3nt: TGTGCCAGCAGCCCCCCCTCTCCCCGGGTGAATGAGCAGTTCTTC

d_gene: NA
v_gene: TRBV3-1
abundance: many
j_gene: TRBJ1-3
CDR3aa: CASRGDRYDSGNTIYF
CDR3nt: TGTGCCAGCAGGGGGGACCGCTATGACTCTGGAAACACCATATATTTT

d_gene: TRBD1
v_gene: TRBV2
abundance: few
j_gene: TRBJ1-5
CDR3aa: CASSPTGGSHNQPQHF
CDR3nt: TGTGCCAGCAGTCCAACAGGGGGCTCCCACAATCAGCCCCAGCATTTT

d_gene: NA
v_gene: TRBV4-2
abundance: many
j_gene: TRBJ2-1
CDR3aa: CASSPLTGHSLEQFF
CDR3nt: TGTGCCAGCAGCCCGTTGACAGGCCACTCACTCGAGCAGTTCTTC

d_gene: NA
v_gene: TRBV7-9
abundance: many
j_gene: TRBJ1-2
CDR3aa: CASSLVTGGRQNGYTF
CDR3nt: TGTGCCAGCAGCTTAGTGACCGGAGGCCGACAGAATGGCTACACCTTC

d_gene: TRBD2
v_gene: TRBV7-3
abundance: NA
j_gene: TRBJ2-3
CDR3aa: CASSLTPGGTADTQYF
CDR3nt: TGTGCCAGCAGCTTAACCCCGGGGGGAACGGCAGATACGCAGTATTTT

d_gene: NA
v_gene: TRBV11-1
abundance: many
j_gene: TRBJ1-1
CDR3aa: CASHDDAGTEAFF
CDR3nt: TGTGCCAGCCACGACGACGCGGGCACTGAAGCTTTCTTT

d_gene: NA
v_gene: TRBV7-9
abundance: many
j_gene: TRBJ2-5
CDR3aa: CASSLSGLQETQYF
CDR3nt: TGTGCCAGCAGCTTGAGCGGGCTTCAAGAGACCCAGTACTTC

d_gene: TRBD1
v_gene: TRBV7-9
abundance: many
j_gene: TRBJ2-4
CDR3aa: CASSWGQGTNIQYF
CDR3nt: TGTGCCAGCAGCTGGGGACAGGGGACAAACATTCAGTACTTC

d_gene: NA
v_gene: TRBV12-3/TRBV12-4
abundance: few
j_gene: TRBJ2-3
CDR3aa: CASRPGGRADTQYF
CDR3nt: TGTGCCAGCAGGCCCGGGGGACGGGCAGATACGCAGTATTTT

d_gene: TRBD2
v_gene: TRBV13
abundance: many
j_gene: TRBJ2-1
CDR3aa: CASSPGLAGDRSVGEQFF
CDR3nt: TGTGCCAGCAGCCCCGGACTAGCGGGGGACCGATCGGTCGGTGAGCAGTTCTTC

d_gene: TRBD1
v_gene: TRBV20-1
abundance: many
j_gene: TRBJ2-2
CDR3aa: CSANRGRVPGELFF
CDR3nt: TGCAGTGCTAACAGGGGGCGAGTTCCCGGGGAGCTGTTTTTT

d_gene: NA
v_gene: TRBV9
abundance: NA
j_gene: TRBJ2-7
CDR3aa: CASSVGGLTSYEQYF
CDR3nt: TGTGCCAGCAGCGTGGGAGGCCTGACCTCCTACGAGCAGTACTTC

d_gene: TRBD2
v_gene: TRBV5-1
abundance: NA
j_gene: TRBJ2-1
CDR3aa: CASSLRGGEFNEQFF
CDR3nt: TGCGCCAGCAGCTTGCGGGGGGGCGAATTTAATGAGCAGTTCTTC